This paragraph reports one TCR beta chain. Its target is not known. PCR was performed using 60 Vbeta and 13 Jbeta primers. The table came from immunoSEQ multiplex PCR; TCRdb's copy has only in-frame clones and leaves some out. The repertoire holds almost 200,000 clones, roughly 79% seen once, with about 2.1% in the top ten. The sample comes from a study of cytomegalovirus exposure and HLA in healthy donors. Study results and limitations: Trimming of TCR beta V- and J-genes showed a link, identified in a later analysis, to a missense DCLRE1C variant. Versus the roughly 700-donor mean, an Asian-associated ancestry cluster reportedly showed fewer N-insertions in a later analysis.

The V and J ends lost 4 bases and 2 bases respectively, with 6 bases between them. This CDR3 has 13 amino acids. CDR1 is SGDLS and CDR2 is YYNGEE in the germline V gene. This chain connects TRBV9 to TRBJ2-2, with unresolved D. Sequencing was carried out using PBMCs. The sequence was obtained from a man aged 25-45 years in good health and CMV-seronegative. CDR3 residues: CASSFRNTGELFF. The CDR3, as DNA: TGTGCCAGCAGCTTCAGAAACACCGGGGAGCTGTTTTTT.